Detailed here is one T cell receptor beta chain. Its target is unknown. The source of the sample is a study of PD-1 blockade in classical Hodgkin lymphoma. Only in-frame clones appear in the TCRdb table, and some are missing; sequencing was by immunoSEQ multiplex PCR. In the table there are around 13,000 clones, more than 80% of which are singletons. Per germline, CDR1 MDHEN and CDR2 SYDVKM. Trimming pared 6 bases from V and 8 bases from J, leaving 13 bases between. The CDR3 extends over 12 amino acids. Study outcomes and limitations: Partial responders and progressors had significantly lower baseline TCR diversity. In CD4+ cells, TCR diversity went up significantly by C4D1, but in CD8+ cells it did not.

Time point described: cycle 4 day 1 (C4D1), after five to seven weeks of nivolumab. Each and every patient relapsed after autologous stem cell transplantation, and patients got differing brentuximab vedotin exposure. This chain uses TRBV28 with TRBJ1-2; D ambiguous. This TCR derives from a human donor with classical Hodgkin lymphoma. The specimen was peripheral blood mononuclear cells (PBMCs), collected before the fourth cycle of nivolumab. The CDR3 loop is CASSAAGGGYTF. The CDR3 bases are TGTGCCAGCAGCGCGGCCGGCGGCGGCTACACCTTC.